The 27 T cell receptor beta chains listed next were all sequenced from one sample in a study of shared clonotypes between healthy human individuals. Using immunoSEQ multiplex PCR, the repertoire was profiled, and TCRdb retains in-frame clones only, with some absent. The profile shows some 790,000 clones, 72% of them singletons. The sequenced sample consisted of memory CD4+ T cells sorted from blood. The subset is: CD45RA-negative fraction. The receptors derive from a woman between 25 and 40 years old in good health.

The rearrangement joins TRBV28 to TRBJ1-1; a weak D match, TRBD1 (6 bases). The germline V gene encodes CDR1 MDHEN and CDR2 SYDVKM. This CDR3 has 14 amino acids. The V and J ends lost 4 bases and 11 bases respectively, with 20 bases between them. CDR3 DNA: TGTGCCAGCAGTTATCAACTGGGGGCGCGTATTGCTTTCTTT. Residues: CASSYQLGARIAFF. Looking up the rest from reference TRBV28 and TRBJ1-1 gives the full variable domain: DVKVTQSSRYLVKRTGEKVFLECVQDMDHENMFWYRQDPGLGLRLIYFSYDVKMKEKGDIPEGYSVSREKKERFSLILESASTNQTSMYLCASSYQLGARIAFFGQGTRLTVV.

The chain is built from TRBV2 and TRBJ2-7, with 9 bases that match TRBD2. V was pared by 8 bases and J by 6 bases, with 11 bases of the junction left unmatched. Germline CDR1 reads SNHLY; CDR2 reads FYNNEI. CDR3 length: 14 amino acids. Here the CDR3 reads CASDPGTSFSEQYF. The CDR3 DNA follows: TGTGCCAGCGACCCCGGGACTAGCTTCTCCGAGCAGTACTTC.

The chain combines TRBV7-9 with TRBJ2-1, with 13 nucleotides matching TRBD2. CDR1 is SEHNR, CDR2 FQNEAQ, per germline (reference sequence). The J segment lost 4 bases and the V segment lost 1 base, leaving 1 base of the junction unmatched. CDR3 length: 16 amino acids. CDR3 DNA sequence: TGTGCCAGCAGCTTAGGACTAGCGGGAGGATACAATGAGCAGTTCTTC. Amino acids: CASSLGLAGGYNEQFF.

CDR3 sequence (DNA): TGTGCCAGCAGTGAATCAGAAAGCAATCAGCCCCAGCATTTT. Encoded protein: CASSESESNQPQHF. J is TRBJ1-5 and V is TRBV2, with no clear D. The CDR3 runs 14 residues. Trimming shortened V by 2 bases and J by 1 base, and 6 bases separated the two germline ends. The germline V gene encodes CDR1 SNHLY and CDR2 FYNNEI.

V usage is TRBV6-6 and J usage is TRBJ2-7; 10 nucleotides align to TRBD2. The germline V gene encodes CDR1 MNHNY and CDR2 SVGAGI (reference sequence). The CDR3 consists of 14 residues. V was pared by 2 bases and J by 3 bases, with 1 base of the junction left unmatched. CDR3 region: CASSYEREGYEQYF. The CDR3 DNA follows: TGTGCCAGCAGTTACGAGCGGGAGGGCTACGAGCAGTACTTC.

This clone was counted once. The gene calls are TRBV29-1 and TRBJ2-3; tentatively, D is TRBD1 or TRBD2 (5 bases each). V shed 8 bases and J shed 4 bases, with 22 bases lying between them. The germline gives CDR1 SQVTM, CDR2 ANQGSEA. The CDR3 is made up of 15 amino acids. CDR3 sequence reads: CSHLGRRGGADTQYF. CDR3 DNA: TGCAGCCATTTAGGGCGTCGGGGCGGCGCAGATACGCAGTATTTT.

J is TRBJ1-4 and V is TRBV6-1; perhaps TRBD1 as D (6 bases). The CDR3 has 16 residues. The V gene lost 3 bases and the J gene lost 8 bases, with 19 bases spanning the gap. From germline, CDR1 is MNHNS and CDR2 SASEGT. The CDR3 nucleotides read TGTGCCAGCAGTGACACCGGGACACTATTTACGGAAAAACTGTTTTTT. As protein: CASSDTGTLFTEKLFF.

The rearrangement uses TRBV4-2 and TRBJ2-5; no clear D gene. Trimming took 4 bases from V and 1 from J, leaving 13 bases between them. The germline V gene has CDR1 LGHNA and CDR2 YNFKEQ. This CDR3 is 15 amino acids long. The CDR3 is CASSPLSGVQETQYF. The DNA for the CDR3 is TGTGCCAGCAGCCCCCTTAGTGGGGTCCAAGAGACCCAGTACTTC.

The V call is TRBV2, the J call TRBJ1-1; a weak D match, TRBD1 (6 bases). CDR1 is SNHLY and CDR2 is FYNNEI in the germline V gene. V was cut by 8 bases and J by 6 bases, with 22 bases left in between. The CDR3 is 15 residues long. CDR3 amino acids: CASGGGGSFIAEAFF. The CDR3 DNA reads as TGTGCCAGCGGTGGCGGGGGCTCGTTCATCGCTGAAGCTTTCTTT. Filled out from reference TRBV2 and TRBJ1-1, the complete variable domain reads EPEVTQTPSHQVTQMGQEVILRCVPISNHLYFYWYRQILGQKVEFLVSFYNNEISEKSEIFDDQFSVERPDGSNFTLKIRSTKLEDSAMYFCASGGGGSFIAEAFFGQGTRLTVV.

The chain recombines TRBV15 with TRBJ1-1; maybe TRBD1 (6 bases). Germline V CDR1 and CDR2: LNHNV, YYDKDF (reference sequence). The CDR3 spans 13 residues. V was shortened by 8 bases and J by 3 bases, with 13 bases between the two germline ends. CDR3 nucleotides: TGTGCCACCTCTGGACAGTACGACACTGAAGCTTTCTTT. It yields the protein CATSGQYDTEAFF.

The gene calls are TRBV7-3 and TRBJ1-5, with 8 bases fitting TRBD1. CDR1 is SGHTA and CDR2 is FQGTGA in the germline V gene. After removal of 2 bases from V and 6 bases from J, the junction contained 9 bases not matched to a gene. The CDR3 extends over 16 amino acids. The CDR3 coding sequence is TGTGCCAGCAGCTTAGGCGGACAGGGAAGAGGTCAGCCCCAGCATTTT. This encodes CASSLGGQGRGQPQHF.

The V and J genes are TRBV27 and TRBJ1-3; TRBD1 is a possible D gene (5 bases). The V end lost 5 bases, the J end lost 0 bases, and 20 bases lay between the germline ends. The CDR3 covers 18 residues. Germline lookup yields CDR1 MNHEY and CDR2 SMNVEV (reference sequence). CDR3 nucleotides: TGTGCCAGCAGTCCTCAGGGTCTTCTTGATCACTCTGGAAACACCATATATTTT. This sequence encodes CASSPQGLLDHSGNTIYF.

This clone was seen only a few times. The CDR3 DNA sequence: TGCAGCGTGGCACAGGGAGAGGGGACTGAAGCTTTCTTT. Its translation is CSVAQGEGTEAFF. The chain carries TRBV29-1 and TRBJ1-1; possible D gene TRBD1, 6 bases. Trimming pared 6 bases from V and 5 bases from J, leaving 16 bases between. Germline assignment: CDR1 SQVTM and CDR2 ANQGSEA. The CDR3 is made up of 13 amino acids.

The V call is TRBV6-5, the J call TRBJ2-7, with TRBD2 matching over 12 bases. V was pared by 6 bases and J by 2 bases, with 5 bases of the junction left unmatched. CDR1 and CDR2 (germline): MNHEY, SVGAGI. The CDR3 covers 15 residues. For the CDR3, the DNA is TGTGCCAGCAGAAGGACTAGCGGGACTACCTACGAGCAGTACTTC. Translation: CASRRTSGTTYEQYF.

The V and J genes are TRBV7-3 and TRBJ2-5; TRBD2 aligns across 9 bases. This CDR3 has 15 amino acids. Losses at the gene ends were 1 base for V and 5 bases for J; bases not matched to a gene: 5. The germline V gene encodes CDR1 SGHTA and CDR2 FQGTGA. CDR3 DNA: TGTGCCAGCAGCTTAATGGGACTAGCAGGGGAGACCCAGTACTTC. It codes for CASSLMGLAGETQYF.

The rearrangement uses TRBV27 and TRBJ2-7; no reliable D call. Germline CDR1 and CDR2: MNHEY and SMNVEV (reference sequence). V was shortened by 6 bases and J by 4 bases, with 16 bases between the two germline ends. CDR3 length equals 14 residues. CDR3 region: CASSATGSGYEQYF. CDR3 nucleotides: TGTGCCAGCAGCGCCACCGGGTCCGGATACGAGCAGTACTTC.

The chain recombines TRBV25-1 with TRBJ2-3; no firm D call. V dropped 6 bases and J dropped 0 bases, with 7 bases sitting between them. Germline V CDR1 and CDR2: MGHDK, SYGVNS. CDR3 length: 13 residues. The CDR3 sequence is CASRKTSTDTQYF. CDR3 nucleotide sequence: TGTGCCAGCAGAAAGACTAGCACAGATACGCAGTATTTT.

A word on this clone: In the same sample, other DNA sequences code for this CDR3. J is TRBJ1-1 and V is TRBV7-9; 7 bases match TRBD1. CDR3 length equals 14 residues. V lost 4 bases and J lost 0; bases outside the gene matches: 2. The germline CDR1 and CDR2 sequences are SEHNR and FQNEAQ (reference sequence). The CDR3 bases are TGTGCCAGCAGCTCCAGGGGGTTGAACACTGAAGCTTTCTTT. Protein product: CASSSRGLNTEAFF.

V gene TRBV7-9 combines with J gene TRBJ1-1; no clear D gene. Germline loops: CDR1 SEHNR, CDR2 FQNEAQ (reference sequence). The CDR3 sequence is 16 residues long. The V end was cut by 5 bases, the J end by 0 bases, with 16 bases between. The CDR3 is CASSPPPPPMNTEAFF. The CDR3 region has the DNA TGTGCCAGCAGCCCCCCGCCCCCCCCCATGAACACTGAAGCTTTCTTT.

The CDR3 sequence: CASSLAAAADTGELFF. DNA of the CDR3: TGCGCCAGCAGCTTGGCGGCGGCGGCCGACACCGGGGAGCTGTTTTTT. The rearrangement links TRBV5-1 to TRBJ2-2; D gene uncertain. The ends were cut back, 0 bases at V and 3 bases at J, with 12 bases in the middle. Germline-derived CDR1 and CDR2 are SGHRS and YFSETQ. This CDR3 is 16 amino acids long. The whole variable domain, remainder taken from reference TRBV5-1 and TRBJ2-2, is KAGVTQTPRYLIKTRGQQVTLSCSPISGHRSVSWYQQTPGQGLQFLFEYFSETQRNKGNFPGRFSGRQFSNSRSEMNVSTLELGDSALYLCASSLAAAADTGELFFGEGSRLTVL.

This clone is a singleton in its sample. The same CDR3 also results from other DNA sequences found in this sample. The chain joins TRBV5-4 to TRBJ2-2; D call uncertain. The germline gives CDR1 SGHNT, CDR2 YYREEE (reference sequence). V was pared by 1 base and J by 6 bases, with 4 bases between. The CDR3 is 12 amino acids. The CDR3 DNA follows: TGTGCCAGCAGCTTGTTCCCCGGGGAGCTGTTTTTT. Amino acid sequence: CASSLFPGELFF.

This clone was seen a few times. V gene TRBV10-2 combines with J gene TRBJ2-1; 7 bases line up with TRBD2. The J segment lost 2 bases and the V segment lost 10 bases, leaving 8 bases of the junction unmatched. The CDR3 totals 14 residues. Germline CDR1 WSHSY, CDR2 SAAADI. CDR3 nucleotides: TGCGCCATAGGCCCCGGGAGGACCTACAATGAGCAGTTCTTC. Amino acids: CAIGPGRTYNEQFF.

This rearrangement joins TRBV4-1 to TRBJ1-2; D call uncertain. Trimming shortened V by 2 bases and J by 2 bases, and 12 bases separated the two germline ends. The germline V gene encodes CDR1 MGHRA and CDR2 YSYEKL. CDR3 length: 15 amino acids. The CDR3 here is CASSQPLGGNYGYTF. The CDR3 DNA follows: TGCGCCAGCAGCCAACCCCTCGGAGGGAACTATGGCTACACCTTC.

CDR3 sequence: CASSLGQSASGKEETQYF. The CDR3 nucleotides read TGCGCCAGCAGCTTAGGTCAATCGGCTAGCGGGAAGGAAGAGACCCAGTACTTC. This rearrangement joins TRBV5-1 to TRBJ2-5, with 9 bases lining up with TRBD2. After removal of 2 bases from V and 3 bases from J, the junction contained 14 bases not matched to a gene. CDR1 is SGHRS, CDR2 YFSETQ, per germline. The CDR3 totals 18 residues.

Only a few counts were recorded for this clone. V and J are TRBV16 and TRBJ1-5; possible D gene TRBD1, 6 bases. The V gene's germline CDR1 is KGHSY and CDR2 FQNENV. The length of the CDR3 is 14 residues. Trimming took 2 bases from V and 5 from J, leaving 10 bases between them. CDR3 in amino acids: CASSQVQGHQPQHF. The CDR3 nucleotides read TGTGCCAGCAGCCAAGTCCAGGGGCATCAGCCCCAGCATTTT.

The table lists this clone with a few counts. The rearrangement uses TRBV10-3 and TRBJ1-2; 8 positions match TRBD1. This CDR3 contains 15 residues. Per the germline V gene, CDR1 is ENHRY and CDR2 is SYGVKD. The junction had 18 bases not matched to a gene; V was cut back by 10 bases and J by 8 bases. CDR3 protein: CATTRSLDREGGYTF. The CDR3, as DNA: TGTGCCACCACCCGGTCGCTGGACAGGGAAGGGGGCTACACCTTC.

In this sample, this clone turned up many times. This chain joins TRBV7-9 and TRBJ2-3, with 9 bases matching TRBD1. CDR1 is SEHNR, CDR2 FQNEAQ, per germline (reference sequence). V lost 1 base, J lost 6 bases, and 2 bases stayed unmatched. This CDR3 is 14 amino acids long. The DNA for the CDR3 is TGTGCCAGCAGCTTAGGGGACAGGGTGGATACGCAGTATTTT. Its protein product is CASSLGDRVDTQYF.